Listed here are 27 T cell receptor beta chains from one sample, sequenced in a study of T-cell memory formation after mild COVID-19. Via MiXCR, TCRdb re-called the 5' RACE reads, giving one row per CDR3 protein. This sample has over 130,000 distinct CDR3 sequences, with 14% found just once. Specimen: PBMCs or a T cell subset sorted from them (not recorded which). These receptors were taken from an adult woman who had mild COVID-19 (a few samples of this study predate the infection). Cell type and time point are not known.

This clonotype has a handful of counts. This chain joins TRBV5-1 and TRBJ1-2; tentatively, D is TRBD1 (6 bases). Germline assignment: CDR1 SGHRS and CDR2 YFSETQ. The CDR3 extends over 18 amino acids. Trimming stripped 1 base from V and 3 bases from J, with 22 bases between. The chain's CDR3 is CASSLTGTQGRVDYGYTF. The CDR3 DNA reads TGCGCCAGCAGCTTGACCGGGACCCAGGGGAGAGTTGACTATGGCTACACCTTC.

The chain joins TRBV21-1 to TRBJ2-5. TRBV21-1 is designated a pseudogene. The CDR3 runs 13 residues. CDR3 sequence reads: CASSKDDQETQYF. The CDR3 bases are TGTGCCAGCAGCAAAGATGATCAAGAGACCCAGTACTTC.

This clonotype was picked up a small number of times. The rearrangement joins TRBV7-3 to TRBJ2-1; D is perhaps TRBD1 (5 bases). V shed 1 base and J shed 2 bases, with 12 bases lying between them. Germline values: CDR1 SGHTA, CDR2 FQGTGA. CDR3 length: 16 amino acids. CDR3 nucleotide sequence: TGTGCCAGCAGCTTAATCTCAGGGTTCGCCTACAATGAGCAGTTCTTC. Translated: CASSLISGFAYNEQFF.

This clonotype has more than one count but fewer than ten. DNA for the CDR3: TGCAGCGTTGAAGGGGACACCCACGGGTACAATGAGCAGTTCTTC. It is translated as CSVEGDTHGYNEQFF. The genes are TRBV29-1 and TRBJ2-1; tentative D call: TRBD1 (6 bases). V gave up 1 base and J gave up 4 bases, with 14 bases separating them. The CDR3 spans 15 residues. Per germline, CDR1 SQVTM and CDR2 ANQGSEA.

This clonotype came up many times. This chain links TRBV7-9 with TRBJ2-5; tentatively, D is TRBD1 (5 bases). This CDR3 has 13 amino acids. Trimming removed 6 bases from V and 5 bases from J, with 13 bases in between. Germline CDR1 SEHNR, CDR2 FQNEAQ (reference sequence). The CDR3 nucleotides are TGTGCCAGCAGTATCGCCGGACATGAGACCCAGTACTTC. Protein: CASSIAGHETQYF. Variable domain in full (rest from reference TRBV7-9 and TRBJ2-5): DTGVSQNPRHKITKRGQNVTFRCDPISEHNRLYWYRQTLGQGPEFLTYFQNEAQLEKSRLLSDRFSAERPKGSFSTLEIQRTEQGDSAMYLCASSIAGHETQYFGPGTRLLVL.

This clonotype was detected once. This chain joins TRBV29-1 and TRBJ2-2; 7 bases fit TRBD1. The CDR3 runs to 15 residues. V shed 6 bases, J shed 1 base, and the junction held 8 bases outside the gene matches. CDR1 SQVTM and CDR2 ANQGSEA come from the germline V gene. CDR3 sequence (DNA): TGCAGCGTCGTCCCACAGGGGAGGAACACCGGGGAGCTGTTTTTT. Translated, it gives CSVVPQGRNTGELFF.

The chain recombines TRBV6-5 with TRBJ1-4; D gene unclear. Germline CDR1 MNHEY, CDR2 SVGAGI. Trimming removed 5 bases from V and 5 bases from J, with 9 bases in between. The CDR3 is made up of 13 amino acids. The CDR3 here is CASSLSPNEKLFF. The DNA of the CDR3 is TGTGCCAGCAGTCTGTCGCCGAATGAAAAACTGTTTTTT.

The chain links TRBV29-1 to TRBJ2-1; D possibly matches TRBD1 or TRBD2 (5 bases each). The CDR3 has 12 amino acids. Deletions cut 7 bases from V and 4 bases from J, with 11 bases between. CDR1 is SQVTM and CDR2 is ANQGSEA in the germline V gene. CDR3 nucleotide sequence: TGCAGCGCTACGGGGCAGTACAATGAGCAGTTCTTC. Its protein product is CSATGQYNEQFF.

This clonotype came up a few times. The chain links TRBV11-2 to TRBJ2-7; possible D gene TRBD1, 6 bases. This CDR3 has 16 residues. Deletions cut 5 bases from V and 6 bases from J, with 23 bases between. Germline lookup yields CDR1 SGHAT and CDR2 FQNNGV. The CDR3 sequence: CASSPDSHQKWGEQYF. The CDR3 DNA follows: TGTGCCAGCAGCCCGGACAGCCACCAGAAGTGGGGCGAGCAGTACTTC.

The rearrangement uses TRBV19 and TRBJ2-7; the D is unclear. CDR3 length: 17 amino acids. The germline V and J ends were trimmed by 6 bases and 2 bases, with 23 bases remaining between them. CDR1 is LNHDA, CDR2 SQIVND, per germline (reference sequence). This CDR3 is CASSSIQISHQTYEQYF. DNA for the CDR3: TGTGCCAGTAGCTCAATACAGATCTCTCACCAAACCTACGAGCAGTACTTC.

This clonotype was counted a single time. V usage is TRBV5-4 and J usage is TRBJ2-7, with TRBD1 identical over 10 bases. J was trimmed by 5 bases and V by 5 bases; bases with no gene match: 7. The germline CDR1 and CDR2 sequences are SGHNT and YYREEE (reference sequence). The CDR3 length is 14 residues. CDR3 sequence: CASRPGDRGHEQYF. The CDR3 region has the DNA TGTGCCAGCAGGCCGGGGGACAGGGGTCACGAGCAGTACTTC. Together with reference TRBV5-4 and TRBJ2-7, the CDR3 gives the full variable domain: ETGVTQSPTHLIKTRGQQVTLRCSSQSGHNTVSWYQQALGQGPQFIFQYYREEENGRGNFPPRFSGLQFPNYSSELNVNALELDDSALYLCASRPGDRGHEQYFGPGTRLTVT.

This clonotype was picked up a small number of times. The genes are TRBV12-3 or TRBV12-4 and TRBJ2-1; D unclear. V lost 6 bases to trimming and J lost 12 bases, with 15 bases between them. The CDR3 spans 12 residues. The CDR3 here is CASSISILGQFF. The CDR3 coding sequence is TGTGCCAGCAGCATTAGTATTTTAGGGCAGTTCTTC.

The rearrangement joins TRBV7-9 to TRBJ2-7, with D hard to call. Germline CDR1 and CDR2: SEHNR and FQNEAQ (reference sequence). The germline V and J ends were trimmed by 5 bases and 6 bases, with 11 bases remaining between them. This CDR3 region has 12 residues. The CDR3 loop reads CASSPVGAEQYF. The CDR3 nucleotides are TGTGCCAGCAGCCCCGTTGGCGCCGAGCAGTACTTC. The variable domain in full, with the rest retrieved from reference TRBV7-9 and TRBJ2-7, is DTGVSQNPRHKITKRGQNVTFRCDPISEHNRLYWYRQTLGQGPEFLTYFQNEAQLEKSRLLSDRFSAERPKGSFSTLEIQRTEQGDSAMYLCASSPVGAEQYFGPGTRLTVT.

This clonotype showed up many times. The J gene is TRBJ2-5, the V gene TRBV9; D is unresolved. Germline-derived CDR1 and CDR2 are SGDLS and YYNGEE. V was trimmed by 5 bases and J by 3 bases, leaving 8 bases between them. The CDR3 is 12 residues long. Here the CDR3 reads CASRGDEETQYF. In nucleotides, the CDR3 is TGTGCCAGCAGGGGCGATGAAGAGACCCAGTACTTC.

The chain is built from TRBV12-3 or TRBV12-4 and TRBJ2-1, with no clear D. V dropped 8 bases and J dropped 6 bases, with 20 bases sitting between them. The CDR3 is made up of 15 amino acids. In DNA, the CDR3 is TGTGCCAGCGGAGAAAAGTCGGTCCTAGGCAATGAGCAGTTCTTC. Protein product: CASGEKSVLGNEQFF.

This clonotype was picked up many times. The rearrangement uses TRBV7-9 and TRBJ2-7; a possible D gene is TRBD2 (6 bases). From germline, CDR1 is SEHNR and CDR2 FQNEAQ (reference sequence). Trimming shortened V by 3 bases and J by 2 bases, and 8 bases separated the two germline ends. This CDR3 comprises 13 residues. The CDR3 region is CASSFGTAYEQYF. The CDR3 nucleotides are TGTGCCAGCAGCTTTGGGACTGCCTACGAGCAGTACTTC.

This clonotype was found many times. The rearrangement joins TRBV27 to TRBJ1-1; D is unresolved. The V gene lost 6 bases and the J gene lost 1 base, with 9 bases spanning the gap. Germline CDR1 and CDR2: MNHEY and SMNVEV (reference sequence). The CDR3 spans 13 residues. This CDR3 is CASSRLGNTEAFF. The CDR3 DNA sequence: TGTGCCAGCAGCCGCCTCGGGAACACTGAAGCTTTCTTT.

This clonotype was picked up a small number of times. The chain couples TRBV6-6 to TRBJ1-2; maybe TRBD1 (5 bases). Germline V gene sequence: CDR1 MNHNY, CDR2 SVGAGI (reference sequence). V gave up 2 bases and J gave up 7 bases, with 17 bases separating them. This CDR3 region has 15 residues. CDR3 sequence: CASSYNGRGVIGYTF. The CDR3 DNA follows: TGTGCCAGCAGTTACAACGGTAGGGGAGTGATTGGCTACACCTTC.

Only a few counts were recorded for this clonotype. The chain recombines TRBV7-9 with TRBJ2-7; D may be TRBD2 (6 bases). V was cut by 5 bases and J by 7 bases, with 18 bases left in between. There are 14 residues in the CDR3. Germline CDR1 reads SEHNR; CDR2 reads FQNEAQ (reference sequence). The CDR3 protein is CASSPGGPGREQYF. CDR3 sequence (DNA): TGTGCCAGCAGCCCCGGGGGTCCAGGTCGGGAGCAGTACTTC.

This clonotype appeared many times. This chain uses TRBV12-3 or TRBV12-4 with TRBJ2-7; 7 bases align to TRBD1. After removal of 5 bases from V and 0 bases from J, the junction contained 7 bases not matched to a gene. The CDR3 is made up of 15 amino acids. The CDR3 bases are TGTGCCAGCAGTCCCCGGGACAGAGCCTCCTACGAGCAGTACTTC. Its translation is CASSPRDRASYEQYF.

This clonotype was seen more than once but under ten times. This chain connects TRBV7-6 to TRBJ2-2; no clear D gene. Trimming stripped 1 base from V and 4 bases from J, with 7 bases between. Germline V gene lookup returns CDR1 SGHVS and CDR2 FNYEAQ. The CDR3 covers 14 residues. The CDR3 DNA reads TGTGCCAGCAGCTTAGAGGTGGGCACCGGGGAGCTGTTTTTT. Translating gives CASSLEVGTGELFF.

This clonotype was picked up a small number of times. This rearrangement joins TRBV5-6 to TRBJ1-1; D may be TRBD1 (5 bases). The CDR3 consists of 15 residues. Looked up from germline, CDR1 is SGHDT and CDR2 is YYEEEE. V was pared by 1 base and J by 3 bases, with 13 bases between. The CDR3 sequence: CASSLLAGLDTEAFF. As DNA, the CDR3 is TGTGCCAGCAGCTTGCTAGCGGGGCTGGACACTGAAGCTTTCTTT.

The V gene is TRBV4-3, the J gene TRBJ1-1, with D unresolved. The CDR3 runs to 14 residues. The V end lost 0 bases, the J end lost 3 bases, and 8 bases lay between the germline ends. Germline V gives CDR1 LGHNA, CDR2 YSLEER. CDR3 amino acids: CASSQDVGYTEAFF. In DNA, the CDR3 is TGCGCCAGCAGCCAAGATGTCGGTTACACTGAAGCTTTCTTT.

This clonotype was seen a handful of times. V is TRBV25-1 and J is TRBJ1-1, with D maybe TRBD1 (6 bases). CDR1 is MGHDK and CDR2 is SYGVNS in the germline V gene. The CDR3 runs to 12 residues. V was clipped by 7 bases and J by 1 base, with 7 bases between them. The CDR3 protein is CASKTGNTEAFF. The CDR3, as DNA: TGTGCCAGCAAGACAGGGAACACTGAAGCTTTCTTT.

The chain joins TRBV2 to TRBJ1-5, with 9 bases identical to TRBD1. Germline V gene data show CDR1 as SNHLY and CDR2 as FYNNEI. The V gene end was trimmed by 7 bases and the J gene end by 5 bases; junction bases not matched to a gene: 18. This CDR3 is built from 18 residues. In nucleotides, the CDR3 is TGTGCCAGCACCGGCCGGGACAGGGTTTCTTTTGGCGATCAGCCCCAGCATTTT. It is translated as CASTGRDRVSFGDQPQHF.

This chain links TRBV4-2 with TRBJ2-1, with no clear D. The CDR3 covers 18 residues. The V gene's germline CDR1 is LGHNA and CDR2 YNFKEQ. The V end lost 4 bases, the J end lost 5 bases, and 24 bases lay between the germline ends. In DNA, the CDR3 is TGTGCCAGCAGCCCCACCGCGGCCCAGTCCGGGCGAGACAATGAGCAGTTCTTC. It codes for CASSPTAAQSGRDNEQFF.

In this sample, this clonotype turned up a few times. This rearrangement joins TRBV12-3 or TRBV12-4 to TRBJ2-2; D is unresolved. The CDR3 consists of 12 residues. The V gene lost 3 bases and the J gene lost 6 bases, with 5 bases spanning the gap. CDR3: CASSFSPGELFF. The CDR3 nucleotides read TGTGCCAGCAGTTTTAGTCCCGGGGAGCTGTTTTTT.